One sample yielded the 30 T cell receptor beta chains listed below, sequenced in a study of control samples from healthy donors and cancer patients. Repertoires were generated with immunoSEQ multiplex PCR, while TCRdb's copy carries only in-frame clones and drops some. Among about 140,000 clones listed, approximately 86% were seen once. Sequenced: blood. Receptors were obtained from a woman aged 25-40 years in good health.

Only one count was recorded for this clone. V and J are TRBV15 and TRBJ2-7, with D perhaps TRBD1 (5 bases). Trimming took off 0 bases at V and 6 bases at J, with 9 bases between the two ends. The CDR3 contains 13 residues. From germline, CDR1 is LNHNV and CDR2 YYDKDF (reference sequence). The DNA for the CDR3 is TGTGCCACCAGCAGAGAGCCCCAGGGCGAGCAGTACTTC. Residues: CATSREPQGEQYF.

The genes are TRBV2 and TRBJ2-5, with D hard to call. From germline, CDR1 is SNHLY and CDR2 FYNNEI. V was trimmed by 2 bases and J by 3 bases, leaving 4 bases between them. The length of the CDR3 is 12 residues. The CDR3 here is CASSEWEETQYF. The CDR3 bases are TGTGCCAGCAGTGAATGGGAAGAGACCCAGTACTTC.

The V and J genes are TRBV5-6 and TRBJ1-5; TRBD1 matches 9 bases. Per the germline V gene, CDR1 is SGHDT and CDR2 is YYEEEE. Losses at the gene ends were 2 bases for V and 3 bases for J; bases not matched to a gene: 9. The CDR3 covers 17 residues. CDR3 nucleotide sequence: TGTGCCAGCAGCTTACCACCGGGACAGGGCGTCAATCAGCCCCAGCATTTT. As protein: CASSLPPGQGVNQPQHF.

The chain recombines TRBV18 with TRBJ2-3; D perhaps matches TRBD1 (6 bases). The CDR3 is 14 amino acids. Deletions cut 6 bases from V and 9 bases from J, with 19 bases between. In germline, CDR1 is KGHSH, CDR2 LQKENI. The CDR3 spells CASSPDTDSSTQYF. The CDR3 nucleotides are TGTGCCAGCTCCCCCGATACGGACAGTAGCACGCAGTATTTT.

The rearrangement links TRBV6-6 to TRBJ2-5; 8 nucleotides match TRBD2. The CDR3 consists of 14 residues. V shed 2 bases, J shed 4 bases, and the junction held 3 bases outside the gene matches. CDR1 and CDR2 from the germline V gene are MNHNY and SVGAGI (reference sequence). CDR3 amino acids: CASSYVAGGETQYF. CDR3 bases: TGTGCCAGCAGTTACGTGGCGGGGGGAGAGACCCAGTACTTC.

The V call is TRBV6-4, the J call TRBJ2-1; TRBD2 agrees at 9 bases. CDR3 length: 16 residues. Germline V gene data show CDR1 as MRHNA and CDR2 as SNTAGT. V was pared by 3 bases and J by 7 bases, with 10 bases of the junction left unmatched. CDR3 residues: CASSDEVASGMNEQFF. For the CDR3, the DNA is TGTGCCAGCAGTGATGAGGTGGCTAGCGGGATGAATGAGCAGTTCTTC.

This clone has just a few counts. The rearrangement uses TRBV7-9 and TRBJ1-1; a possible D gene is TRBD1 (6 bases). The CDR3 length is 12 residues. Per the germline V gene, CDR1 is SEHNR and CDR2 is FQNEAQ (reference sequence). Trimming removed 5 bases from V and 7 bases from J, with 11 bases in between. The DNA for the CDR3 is TGTGCCAGCAGCGCGGGGGCGGGTGAAGCTTTCTTT. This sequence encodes CASSAGAGEAFF.

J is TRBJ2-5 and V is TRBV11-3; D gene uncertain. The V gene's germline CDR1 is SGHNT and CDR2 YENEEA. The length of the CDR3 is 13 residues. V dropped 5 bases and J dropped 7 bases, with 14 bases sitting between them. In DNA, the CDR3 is TGTGCCAGCAGCGAGTATAGTGAATCGACCCAGTACTTC. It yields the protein CASSEYSESTQYF. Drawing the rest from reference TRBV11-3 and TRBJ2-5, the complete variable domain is EAGVVQSPRYKIIEKKQPVAFWCNPISGHNTLYWYLQNLGQGPELLIRYENEEAVDDSQLPKDRFSAERLKGVDSTLKIQPAELGDSAVYLCASSEYSESTQYFGPGTRLLVL.

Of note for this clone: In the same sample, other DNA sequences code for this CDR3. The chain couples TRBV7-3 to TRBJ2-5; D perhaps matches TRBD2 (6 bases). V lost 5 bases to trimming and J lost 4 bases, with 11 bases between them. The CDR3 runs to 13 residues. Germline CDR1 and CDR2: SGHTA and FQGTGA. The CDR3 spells CASSLAGGETQYF. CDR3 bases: TGTGCCAGCAGCCTAGCCGGGGGAGAGACCCAGTACTTC.

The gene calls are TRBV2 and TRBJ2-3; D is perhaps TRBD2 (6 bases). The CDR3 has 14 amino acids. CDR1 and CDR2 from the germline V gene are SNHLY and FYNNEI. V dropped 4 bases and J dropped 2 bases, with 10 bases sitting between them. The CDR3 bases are TGTGCCAGCAGTGGGGGGGTCGTCACAGATACGCAGTATTTT. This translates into CASSGGVVTDTQYF.

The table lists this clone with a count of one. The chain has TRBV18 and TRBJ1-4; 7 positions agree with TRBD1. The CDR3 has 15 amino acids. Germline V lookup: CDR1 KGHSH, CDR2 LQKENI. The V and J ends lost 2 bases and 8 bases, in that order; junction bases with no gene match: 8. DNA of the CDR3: TGTGCCAGCTCACCAGGGCCAGGGGGAGAAGAAAAACTGTTTTTT. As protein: CASSPGPGGEEKLFF.

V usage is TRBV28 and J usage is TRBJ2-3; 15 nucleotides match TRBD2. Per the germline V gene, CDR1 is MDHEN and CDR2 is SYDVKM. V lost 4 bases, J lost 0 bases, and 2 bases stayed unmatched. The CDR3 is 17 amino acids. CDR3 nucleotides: TGTGCCAGCAGTTCGGGACTAGCGGGAGGTAGCACAGATACGCAGTATTTT. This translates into CASSSGLAGGSTDTQYF.

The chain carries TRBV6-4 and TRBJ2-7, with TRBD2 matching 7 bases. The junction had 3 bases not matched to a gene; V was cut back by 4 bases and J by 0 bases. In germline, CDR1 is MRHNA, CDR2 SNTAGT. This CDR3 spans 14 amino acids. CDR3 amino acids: CASSGGGSSYEQYF. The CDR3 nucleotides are TGTGCCAGCAGTGGGGGGGGAAGCTCCTACGAGCAGTACTTC.

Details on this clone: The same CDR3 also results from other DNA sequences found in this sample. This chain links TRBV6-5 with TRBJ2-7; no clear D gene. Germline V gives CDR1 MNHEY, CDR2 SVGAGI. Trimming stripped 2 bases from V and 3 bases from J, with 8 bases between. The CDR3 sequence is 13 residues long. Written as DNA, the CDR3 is TGTGCCAGCAGTTACGATTCCTTCTACGAGCAGTACTTC. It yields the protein CASSYDSFYEQYF.

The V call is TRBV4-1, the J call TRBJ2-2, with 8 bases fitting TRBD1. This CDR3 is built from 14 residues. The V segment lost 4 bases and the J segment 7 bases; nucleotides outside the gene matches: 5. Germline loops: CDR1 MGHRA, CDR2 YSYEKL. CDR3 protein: CASSLQGAYGELFF. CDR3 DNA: TGCGCCAGCAGCCTCCAGGGGGCGTACGGGGAGCTGTTTTTT.

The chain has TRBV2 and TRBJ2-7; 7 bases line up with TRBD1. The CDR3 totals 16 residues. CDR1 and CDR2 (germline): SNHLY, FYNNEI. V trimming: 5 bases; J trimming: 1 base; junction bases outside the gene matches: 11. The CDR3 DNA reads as TGTGCCAGCAGTCCTTCTCCGGGACAGCGTTCCTACGAGCAGTACTTC. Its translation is CASSPSPGQRSYEQYF.

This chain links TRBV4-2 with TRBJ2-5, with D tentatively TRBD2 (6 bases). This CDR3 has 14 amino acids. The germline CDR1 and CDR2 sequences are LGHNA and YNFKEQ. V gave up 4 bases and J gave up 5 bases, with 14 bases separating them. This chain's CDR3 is CASSPTVDYETQYF. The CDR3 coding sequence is TGTGCCAGCAGCCCAACGGTGGACTATGAGACCCAGTACTTC.

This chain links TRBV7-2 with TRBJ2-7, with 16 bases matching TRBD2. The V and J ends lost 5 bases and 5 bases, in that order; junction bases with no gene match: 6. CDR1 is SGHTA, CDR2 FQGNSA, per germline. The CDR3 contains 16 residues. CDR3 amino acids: CASSPPGLAGGHEQYF. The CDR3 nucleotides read TGTGCCAGCAGCCCCCCGGGACTAGCGGGAGGGCACGAGCAGTACTTC.

CDR3 residues: CASSEGLAAFDEQFF. CDR3 nucleotide sequence: TGTGCCAGCAGTGAGGGACTAGCAGCCTTCGATGAGCAGTTCTTC. The genes are TRBV6-1 and TRBJ2-1, with TRBD2 matching over 9 bases. The trim removed 3 bases at V and 8 bases at J, leaving 8 bases unmatched. Per the germline V gene, CDR1 is MNHNS and CDR2 is SASEGT. This CDR3 comprises 15 residues.

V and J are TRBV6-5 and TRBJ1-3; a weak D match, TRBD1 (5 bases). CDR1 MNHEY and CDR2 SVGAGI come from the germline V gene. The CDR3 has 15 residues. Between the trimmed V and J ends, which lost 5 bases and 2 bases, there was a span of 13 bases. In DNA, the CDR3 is TGTGCCAGCAGTCGCAGGGATCAAGCTGGAAACACCATATATTTT. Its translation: CASSRRDQAGNTIYF.

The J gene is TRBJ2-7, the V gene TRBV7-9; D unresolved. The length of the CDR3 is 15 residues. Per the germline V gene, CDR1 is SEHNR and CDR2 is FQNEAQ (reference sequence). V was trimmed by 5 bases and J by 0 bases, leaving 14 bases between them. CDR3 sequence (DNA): TGTGCCAGCAGCCCAGTAGGACCGAGCTCCTACGAGCAGTACTTC. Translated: CASSPVGPSSYEQYF.

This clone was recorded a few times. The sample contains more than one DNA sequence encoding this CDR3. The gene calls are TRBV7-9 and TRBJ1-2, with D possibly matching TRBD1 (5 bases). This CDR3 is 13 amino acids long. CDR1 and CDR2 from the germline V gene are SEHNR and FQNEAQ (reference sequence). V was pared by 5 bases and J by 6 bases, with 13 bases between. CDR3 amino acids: CASSPGREDGYTF. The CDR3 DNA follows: TGTGCCAGCAGCCCAGGCAGGGAGGATGGCTACACCTTC.

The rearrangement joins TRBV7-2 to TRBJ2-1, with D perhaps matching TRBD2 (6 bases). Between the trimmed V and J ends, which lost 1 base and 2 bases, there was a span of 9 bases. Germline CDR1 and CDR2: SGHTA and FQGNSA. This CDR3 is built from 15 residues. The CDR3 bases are TGTGCCAGCAGCTTAGGGGGGACTGCCTACAATGAGCAGTTCTTC. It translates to CASSLGGTAYNEQFF.

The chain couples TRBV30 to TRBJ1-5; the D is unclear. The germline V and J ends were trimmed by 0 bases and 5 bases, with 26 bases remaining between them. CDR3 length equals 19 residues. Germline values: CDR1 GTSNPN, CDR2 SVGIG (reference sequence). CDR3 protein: CAWSVGRPSISSLDQPQHF. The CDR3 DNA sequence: TGTGCCTGGAGTGTGGGTAGGCCTAGTATCTCAAGTCTCGATCAGCCCCAGCATTTT.

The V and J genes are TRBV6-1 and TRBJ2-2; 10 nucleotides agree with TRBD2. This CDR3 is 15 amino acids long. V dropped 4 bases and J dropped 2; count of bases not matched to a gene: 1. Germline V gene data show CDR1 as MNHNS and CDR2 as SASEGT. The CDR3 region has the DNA TGTGCCAGCAGTGTAGCGGGAGGAAACACCGGGGAGCTGTTTTTT. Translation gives CASSVAGGNTGELFF.

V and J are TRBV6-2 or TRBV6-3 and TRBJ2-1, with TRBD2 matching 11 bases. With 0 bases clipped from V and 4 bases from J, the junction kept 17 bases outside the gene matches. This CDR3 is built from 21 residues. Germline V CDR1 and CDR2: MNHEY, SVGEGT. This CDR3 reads CASSYSPLQGIAGGRYNEQFF. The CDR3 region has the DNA TGTGCCAGCAGTTACTCTCCGCTTCAAGGTATAGCGGGAGGGCGTTACAATGAGCAGTTCTTC.

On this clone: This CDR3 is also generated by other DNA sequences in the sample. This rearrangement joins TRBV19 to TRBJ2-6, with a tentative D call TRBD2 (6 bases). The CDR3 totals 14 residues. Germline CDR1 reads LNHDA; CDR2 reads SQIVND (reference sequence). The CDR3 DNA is TGTGCATCGGGGGAGGTATCTGGGGCCAACGTCCTGACTTTC. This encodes CASGEVSGANVLTF.

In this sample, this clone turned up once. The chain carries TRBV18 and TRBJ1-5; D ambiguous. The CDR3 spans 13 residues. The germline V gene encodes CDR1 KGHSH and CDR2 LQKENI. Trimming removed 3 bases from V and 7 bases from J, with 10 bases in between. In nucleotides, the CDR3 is TGTGCCAGCTCACCTTCTGGGGAACAGCCCCAGCATTTT. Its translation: CASSPSGEQPQHF.

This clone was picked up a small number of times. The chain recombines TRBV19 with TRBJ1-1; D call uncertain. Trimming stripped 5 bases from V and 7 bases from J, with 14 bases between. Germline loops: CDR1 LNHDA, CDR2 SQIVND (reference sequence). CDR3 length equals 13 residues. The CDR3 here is CASSPLNTLEAFF. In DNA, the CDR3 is TGTGCCAGTAGTCCCTTAAACACCCTTGAAGCTTTCTTT.

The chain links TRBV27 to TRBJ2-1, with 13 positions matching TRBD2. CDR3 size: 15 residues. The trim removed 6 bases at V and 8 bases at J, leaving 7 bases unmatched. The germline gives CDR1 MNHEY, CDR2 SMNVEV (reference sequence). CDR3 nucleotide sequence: TGTGCCAGCAGGCAGACTAGCGGGAGGTTCCATGAGCAGTTCTTC. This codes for CASRQTSGRFHEQFF.